This is a list of T cell receptor beta chains from one sample in a study of shared clonotypes between healthy human individuals. Sequenced by immunoSEQ multiplex PCR; TCRdb stores in-frame clones only, minus some. The sample comprises some 630,000 clones, 90% to 97% of which are singletons, and around 0.1% rests with the top ten. The sequencing input was naive CD8+ T cells sorted from blood. The receptors originated from a woman aged 30 to 39 in good health. Each CDR3 is given with its conserved first and last residue. The D gene is left open where the match is weak. Not every row has a clone size; where given, it reads once, few, many or a size class.

d_call	v_call	clone_size	j_call	cdr3_nt	cdr3_aa
TRBD2	TRBV13	NA	TRBJ2-7	TGTGCCAGCAGCCACAGGACTAGCGGAAAATACGAGCAGTACTTC	CASSHRTSGKYEQYF
NA	TRBV7-9	NA	TRBJ2-7	TGTGCCAGCAGCCCCCGGGTAGCCGGGGGCGAGCAGTACTTC	CASSPRVAGGEQYF
NA	TRBV28	NA	TRBJ2-1	TGTGCCAGCAGTTTATCTATACAGGGTGGCGTCCATGAGCAGTTCTTC	CASSLSIQGGVHEQFF
TRBD1	TRBV13	NA	TRBJ2-7	TGTGCCAGCAGCCTTACAGGGGGCCAAGACGAGCAGTACTTC	CASSLTGGQDEQYF
TRBD1	TRBV5-1	NA	TRBJ2-2	TGCGCCAGCAGCTTGGATGGGACAGGGAACGCGAACACCGGGGAGCTGTTTTTT	CASSLDGTGNANTGELFF
NA	TRBV5-1	NA	TRBJ2-1	TGCGCCAGCAGCCCTGGGAGAGGCAATGAGCAGTTCTTC	CASSPGRGNEQFF
TRBD1	TRBV19	NA	TRBJ2-1	TGTGCCAGTAGTTCCCGCGGGACAGGGCCCTACAATGAGCAGTTCTTC	CASSSRGTGPYNEQFF
NA	TRBV10-1	NA	TRBJ2-7	TGCGCCAGCAGTCAGGGGACCTCCTACGAGCAGTACTTC	CASSQGTSYEQYF
NA	TRBV6-1	NA	TRBJ2-7	TGTGCCAGCAGTGAACTTGGGGGCCCGTCCTACGAGCAGTACTTC	CASSELGGPSYEQYF
TRBD1	TRBV7-9	NA	TRBJ2-7	TGTGCCAGCAGCCCGGGGACAGGTCGAGAGCAGTACTTC	CASSPGTGREQYF
TRBD1	TRBV28	NA	TRBJ2-7	TGTGCCAGCAGTTTACCCTCGACAGGGGGATCCTACGAGCAGTACTTC	CASSLPSTGGSYEQYF
TRBD1	TRBV18	NA	TRBJ2-7	TGTGCCAGCTCACCACCGCCGGGACAGGGATCCTACGAGCAGTACTTC	CASSPPPGQGSYEQYF
TRBD1	TRBV19	NA	TRBJ2-7	TGTGCCAGTAGTATGGCGAGCCGGACAGGACCCTACGAGCAGTACTTC	CASSMASRTGPYEQYF
NA	TRBV30	once	TRBJ2-5	TGTGCCTGGAGTGTAGTCGCATGGGAGACCCAGTACTTC	CAWSVVAWETQYF
NA	TRBV28	NA	TRBJ1-1	TGTGCCAGCAGTTTATGGGCGGACATCTCCCGGCCCGCTCAAACTGAAGCTTTCTTT	CASSLWADISRPAQTEAFF
NA	TRBV5-5	NA	TRBJ1-3	TGTGCCAGCAGCTTGGCCGTGTGGGGAATGGGAAACACCATATATTTT	CASSLAVWGMGNTIYF
TRBD1	TRBV2	NA	TRBJ2-7	TGTGCCAGCAGCCCGGGACAGACCTACGAGCAGTACTTC	CASSPGQTYEQYF
TRBD2	TRBV28	NA	TRBJ2-5	TGTGCCAGCAGTTTAGGATGGGAGGGCCAGGTAGAGACCCAGTACTTC	CASSLGWEGQVETQYF
NA	TRBV5-6	NA	TRBJ2-7	TGTGCCAGCAGCTTGAATAGCTACGAGCAGTACTTC	CASSLNSYEQYF
TRBD1	TRBV13	NA	TRBJ2-7	TGTGCCAGCAGCTTAGGACAGGGGGCTTTGTATGAGCAGTACTTC	CASSLGQGALYEQYF
NA	TRBV27	NA	TRBJ2-7	TGTGCCAGCAGCTGGGTTGGCGGGTCTAACTACGAGCAGTACTTC	CASSWVGGSNYEQYF
NA	TRBV27	NA	TRBJ2-2	TGTGCCAGCAGTCCCTCGGTCGGCGAAACGAACACCGGGGAGCTGTTTTTT	CASSPSVGETNTGELFF
NA	TRBV7-9	once	TRBJ2-7	TGTGCCAGCAGTTCCAGTGGGAGAGGGCACGAGCAGTACTTC	CASSSSGRGHEQYF
NA	TRBV30	once	TRBJ1-2	TGTGCCTCCCGGCTCCCTTTGCGACAGGTCGGGACCTTC	CASRLPLRQVGTF
TRBD2	TRBV28	NA	TRBJ2-7	TGTGCCAGCAGTTCCCGGGGGGGAAGCTCCTACGAGCAGTACTTC	CASSSRGGSSYEQYF
TRBD2	TRBV7-2	once	TRBJ2-1	TGTGCCAGCAGCTTAGGGGGAGGGTCCTACAATGAGCAGTTCTTC	CASSLGGGSYNEQFF
TRBD1	TRBV7-9	NA	TRBJ1-4	TGTGCCAGCAGCCTAGGACAGGGGGCAGGTATCGCTAATGAAAAACTGTTTTTT	CASSLGQGAGIANEKLFF
TRBD2	TRBV29-1	NA	TRBJ2-3	TGCAGCGCAAATAGCGGGACGACAGATACGCAGTATTTT	CSANSGTTDTQYF
NA	TRBV5-4	NA	TRBJ2-5	TGTGCCAGCAGCGGACAGACCCAAGAGACCCAGTACTTC	CASSGQTQETQYF
NA	TRBV10-3	NA	TRBJ1-2	TGTGCCATCAGTGAGTTCCCCCCGGGCTACACCTTC	CAISEFPPGYTF
TRBD1	TRBV2	NA	TRBJ1-2	TGTGCCAGCAGAAACCGGGACAGTGCAGATTATGGGGCTTATGGCTACACCTTC	CASRNRDSADYGAYGYTF
NA	TRBV27	NA	TRBJ1-2	TGTGCCAGCAGTCCCTTGGGGGGGCCTATTCCTAACTATGGCTACACCTTC	CASSPLGGPIPNYGYTF
TRBD2	TRBV28	NA	TRBJ2-7	TGTGCCAGCAGTTTATTCGCGGGAGCCAGCGACGAGCAGTACTTC	CASSLFAGASDEQYF
NA	TRBV19	NA	TRBJ1-2	TGTGCCAGTAGTATCGGGGCGCGAGGCTACACCTTC	CASSIGARGYTF